The rows below give T cell receptor beta chains drawn from one sample of a study of identifying expanded T cells in peripheral blood. Only in-frame clones appear in the TCRdb table, and some are missing; sequencing was by immunoSEQ multiplex PCR. The table records tens of thousands of clones, around four fifths of them present only once. The sequenced material came from blood. The receptors here all came from a person aged 18-69 years in good health. Both conserved end residues are part of each CDR3. D genes are given only for firm matches. Size is stated for part of the rows, as once, few or many counts, or as a class when the clone is expanded.

J gene	clone size	D gene	V gene	CDR3 DNA	CDR3 protein
TRBJ1-1	-	TRBD1	TRBV2	TGTGCCAGCGGACAGGAGGGGAGGTACACTGAAGCTTTCTTT	CASGQEGRYTEAFF
TRBJ1-1	-	-	TRBV6-5	TGTGCCAGCAGTTACGAAAGCGGGGCGCAGACTTTCTTT	CASSYESGAQTFF
TRBJ1-1	-	TRBD1	TRBV9	TGTGCCAGCAGCGTGGAGGGGACAGGGATGGCTGAAGCTTTCTTT	CASSVEGTGMAEAFF
TRBJ2-7	-	-	TRBV6-6	TGTGCCAGCAGGGGGACAACACAGGGTTCGACCTACGAGCAGTACTTC	CASRGTTQGSTYEQYF
TRBJ1-3	-	TRBD1	TRBV19	TGTGCCAGTAGTATGCAGGGGGCGAGCTCTGGAAACACCATATATTTT	CASSMQGASSGNTIYF
TRBJ2-1	-	-	TRBV19	TGTGCCAGTAGCCAGGACGGTCTTGTGCGGATCAACAATGAGCAGTTCTTC	CASSQDGLVRINNEQFF
TRBJ1-1	-	-	TRBV28	TGTGCCAGCAGTTTATTCCCTAATGAAGCTTTCTTT	CASSLFPNEAFF
TRBJ2-6	-	-	TRBV30	TGTGCCTGGAGTGTAGGGACCGGGGCCAACGTCCTGACTTTC	CAWSVGTGANVLTF
TRBJ2-7	-	-	TRBV18	TGTGCCAGCTCTGGACTGGGATCCTACGAGCAGTACTTC	CASSGLGSYEQYF
TRBJ2-1	-	TRBD2	TRBV30	TGTGCCTGGAATATGGCACTAGCGGGAGGAGGCAATGAGCAGTTCTTC	CAWNMALAGGGNEQFF
TRBJ2-7	once	-	TRBV28	TGTGCCAGCAGTAATCAAGGGCCAGGAGAGCAGTACTTC	CASSNQGPGEQYF
TRBJ1-5	-	TRBD1	TRBV7-2	TGTGCCAGCAGTATACAGGGGGCAAGCAATCAGCCCCAGCATTTT	CASSIQGASNQPQHF
TRBJ1-2	-	-	TRBV6-5	TGTGCCAGCAGTTACCAACAGGGATATGGCTACACCTTC	CASSYQQGYGYTF
TRBJ2-7	-	-	TRBV4-3	TGCGCCAGCAGCCTGGATCGGACAGCTTCCTACGAGCAGTACTTC	CASSLDRTASYEQYF
TRBJ2-3	few	-	TRBV7-2	TGTGCCAGCAGCTTGGATTATGGGGGCACAGATACGCAGTATTTT	CASSLDYGGTDTQYF
TRBJ2-7	-	TRBD2	TRBV27	TGTGCCAGCAGTTTACTTAGCGGGAGAGGGTACGAGCAGTACTTC	CASSLLSGRGYEQYF